This is a list of T cell receptor beta chains from one sample in a study of blood T cell repertoires in COVID-19. The table came from immunoSEQ multiplex PCR; TCRdb's copy has only in-frame clones and leaves some out. The data show 400,000 to 450,000 clones, approximately 90% seen once. The sample comprised peripheral blood. The receptors shown here come from a woman aged 25 to 39 with active or convalescent COVID-19. Both conserved end residues are part of each CDR3. The order of the fields is V gene, D gene, J gene, clone size, CDR3 DNA, CDR3 protein. The D gene is left open where the match is weak. Expanded clones are given a class, and other clones once, few, many or no size at all.

v_gene: TRBV27; d_gene: .; j_gene: TRBJ1-3; abundance: .; CDR3nt: TGTGCCAGCAGTTACAGGGATGGAAACACCATATATTTT; CDR3aa: CASSYRDGNTIYF
v_gene: TRBV2; d_gene: .; j_gene: TRBJ2-7; abundance: .; CDR3nt: TGTGCCAGCAGTGAAGGCGGGCGGAGCTACTCCTACGAGCAGTACTTC; CDR3aa: CASSEGGRSYSYEQYF
v_gene: TRBV5-4; d_gene: TRBD2; j_gene: TRBJ2-3; abundance: .; CDR3nt: TGTGCCAGCAGCCGGGTAGCGGGAGGAGTTACAGATACGCAGTATTTT; CDR3aa: CASSRVAGGVTDTQYF
v_gene: TRBV6-5; d_gene: .; j_gene: TRBJ1-2; abundance: .; CDR3nt: TGTGCCAGCAATAAGGGGTCCGTGATGGACTATGGCTACACCTTC; CDR3aa: CASNKGSVMDYGYTF
v_gene: TRBV5-6; d_gene: TRBD1; j_gene: TRBJ1-1; abundance: .; CDR3nt: TGTGCCAGCAGCTTTCTGGGGACAGAGAACACTGAAGCTTTCTTT; CDR3aa: CASSFLGTENTEAFF
v_gene: TRBV27; d_gene: TRBD1; j_gene: TRBJ2-5; abundance: .; CDR3nt: TGTGCCAGCAGTTCTCCAAACCAGGGGGAGGAGACCCAGTACTTC; CDR3aa: CASSSPNQGEETQYF
v_gene: TRBV4-1; d_gene: TRBD1; j_gene: TRBJ2-7; abundance: few; CDR3nt: TGCGCCAGCAGCCAAGCCGAAGGGGGCAGCTACGAGCAGTACTTC; CDR3aa: CASSQAEGGSYEQYF
v_gene: TRBV11-2; d_gene: .; j_gene: TRBJ1-1; abundance: .; CDR3nt: TGTGCCAGCAGCTCCTTCGGACAGAACATGAACACTGAAGCTTTCTTT; CDR3aa: CASSSFGQNMNTEAFF
v_gene: TRBV30; d_gene: TRBD2; j_gene: TRBJ2-1; abundance: .; CDR3nt: TGTGCCTGGAGTGACGGGACTACGACGTACAATGAGCAGTTCTTC; CDR3aa: CAWSDGTTTYNEQFF
v_gene: TRBV27; d_gene: TRBD2; j_gene: TRBJ2-7; abundance: .; CDR3nt: TGTGCCAGCAGTTTTGGTAGCGGGAGCTACGAGCAGTACTTC; CDR3aa: CASSFGSGSYEQYF
v_gene: TRBV6-5; d_gene: .; j_gene: TRBJ1-6; abundance: .; CDR3nt: TGTGCCAGCAGTCCGACACACTCCTATAATTCACCCCTCCACTTT; CDR3aa: CASSPTHSYNSPLHF
v_gene: TRBV6-6; d_gene: TRBD1; j_gene: TRBJ1-1; abundance: .; CDR3nt: TGTGCCAGCAGTCCGCAGGGGGACACTGAAGCTTTCTTT; CDR3aa: CASSPQGDTEAFF
v_gene: TRBV7-2; d_gene: TRBD1; j_gene: TRBJ2-7; abundance: few; CDR3nt: TGTGCCAGCAGCCCGACAGGGGGCTCCGAGCAGTACTTC; CDR3aa: CASSPTGGSEQYF
v_gene: TRBV4-2; d_gene: TRBD1; j_gene: TRBJ2-1; abundance: .; CDR3nt: TGTGCCAGCAGCCAAGCAACCGGGACAGGGGGCAATGAGCAGTTCTTC; CDR3aa: CASSQATGTGGNEQFF
v_gene: TRBV18; d_gene: TRBD1; j_gene: TRBJ1-4; abundance: .; CDR3nt: TGTGCCAGCTCTCCGACAGGACAGGGAGGCGAAAAACTGTTTTTT; CDR3aa: CASSPTGQGGEKLFF
v_gene: TRBV15; d_gene: TRBD2; j_gene: TRBJ2-7; abundance: .; CDR3nt: TGTGCCACCAGCAGAGGACTAGCGGGGGGACTATCCTACGAGCAGTACTTC; CDR3aa: CATSRGLAGGLSYEQYF